The 19 T cell receptor beta chains reported below all come from one sample, sequenced in a study of control samples from healthy donors and cancer patients. Here immunoSEQ multiplex PCR was the method, and the copy in TCRdb shows in-frame clones only, minus some. Of under 200,000 clones in the sample, less than 95% were seen once. Sequenced material: PBMCs. These receptors came from a man in his 60s with colorectal cancer.

The chain joins TRBV11-2 to TRBJ1-1, with D unclear. The CDR3 is made up of 12 amino acids. CDR1 and CDR2 (germline): SGHAT, FQNNGV. The V and J ends lost 7 bases and 0 bases respectively, with 6 bases between them. CDR3 sequence: CASTLLNTEAFF. As DNA, the CDR3 is TGTGCCAGCACACTTTTGAACACTGAAGCTTTCTTT.

The CDR3 coding sequence is TGTGCCAGCAGTTACTCAGAGACTTCCTACGAGCAGTACTTC. It codes for CASSYSETSYEQYF. This sequence joins TRBV6-6 and TRBJ2-7; D not certain. CDR1 and CDR2 (germline): MNHNY, SVGAGI (reference sequence). The CDR3 is made up of 14 amino acids. Between the trimmed V and J ends, which lost 0 bases and 1 base, there was a span of 7 bases.

This rearrangement joins TRBV9 to TRBJ2-5; weak D call: TRBD2 (6 bases). This CDR3 spans 16 amino acids. V lost 0 bases, J lost 1 base, and 13 bases lay in between. Germline V lookup: CDR1 SGDLS, CDR2 YYNGEE. This CDR3 is CASSVGGDNLQETQYF. CDR3 nucleotides: TGTGCCAGCAGCGTAGGCGGGGATAACCTCCAAGAGACCCAGTACTTC.

The V and J genes are TRBV6-2 or TRBV6-3 and TRBJ2-7; 9 bases line up with TRBD2. V shed 2 bases and J 3 bases; nucleotides not matched to a gene: 2. This CDR3 has 14 residues. Looked up from germline, CDR1 is MNHEY and CDR2 is SVGEGT. The CDR3 region is CASSYEAGGYEQYF. CDR3 in DNA: TGTGCCAGCAGTTACGAAGCGGGGGGCTACGAGCAGTACTTC.

This rearrangement joins TRBV24-1 to TRBJ1-2, with D unclear. The CDR3 contains 13 residues. Germline V gene lookup returns CDR1 KGHDR and CDR2 SFDVKD. Trimming removed 0 bases at V and 5 bases at J, with 6 bases between. CDR3 protein: CATSDLNSYGYTF. The CDR3 bases are TGTGCCACCAGTGATTTGAACAGTTATGGCTACACCTTC.

The chain carries TRBV18 and TRBJ1-1; D gene uncertain. Germline V lookup: CDR1 KGHSH, CDR2 LQKENI. Trimming took off 5 bases at V and 1 base at J, with 8 bases between the two ends. This CDR3 is 13 amino acids long. This chain's CDR3 is CASSGVGNTEAFF. In DNA form, the CDR3 reads TGTGCCAGCTCAGGCGTAGGGAACACTGAAGCTTTCTTT.

This chain links TRBV29-1 with TRBJ2-3; 7 bases line up with TRBD2. This CDR3 is 12 amino acids long. The V gene end was trimmed by 7 bases and the J gene end by 3 bases; junction bases not matched to a gene: 4. Germline lookup yields CDR1 SQVTM and CDR2 ANQGSEA. DNA for the CDR3: TGCAGCGCTTCAGCGGGAACAGATACGCAGTATTTT. It translates to CSASAGTDTQYF.

The chain couples TRBV3-1 (or the pseudogene TRBV3-2) to TRBJ1-1; D call uncertain. V dropped 8 bases and J dropped 1 base, with 17 bases sitting between them. Germline loops: CDR1 LGHDT, CDR2 YNNKEL (reference sequence). The CDR3 consists of 15 residues. CDR3 nucleotides: TGTGCCAGCCACCCCGGATCCTACTCGAACACTGAAGCTTTCTTT. Translating it yields CASHPGSYSNTEAFF.

This clone showed up just a few times. The chain couples TRBV19 to TRBJ1-1; a possible D gene is TRBD1 (5 bases). Germline CDR1 and CDR2: LNHDA and SQIVND (reference sequence). This CDR3 spans 13 amino acids. Trimming pared 4 bases from V and 0 bases from J, leaving 6 bases between. The CDR3 nucleotides read TGTGCCAGTAGTAGACAGATGAACACTGAAGCTTTCTTT. The encoded protein is CASSRQMNTEAFF.

The chain links TRBV19 to TRBJ1-4, with a possible D match to TRBD1 (5 bases). The germline V gene encodes CDR1 LNHDA and CDR2 SQIVND (reference sequence). This CDR3 spans 13 amino acids. Trimming took 3 bases from V and 5 from J, leaving 7 bases between them. DNA of the CDR3: TGTGCCAGTAGTATTCAGGGAAATGAAAAACTGTTTTTT. Protein: CASSIQGNEKLFF. The variable domain in full, with the rest retrieved from reference TRBV19 and TRBJ1-4, is DGGITQSPKYLFRKEGQNVTLSCEQNLNHDAMYWYRQDPGQGLRLIYYSQIVNDFQKGDIAEGYSVSREKKESFPLTVTSAQKNPTAFYLCASSIQGNEKLFFGSGTQLSVL.

The chain carries TRBV12-3 or TRBV12-4 and TRBJ2-2; D remains unclear. With 3 bases removed from V and 7 bases from J, the gap between germline ends came to 6 bases. CDR3 length: 12 amino acids. CDR3 region: CASSFSGGELFF. In nucleotides, the CDR3 is TGTGCCAGCAGTTTCTCGGGCGGGGAGCTGTTTTTT.

The chain uses TRBV7-2 and TRBJ1-5, with TRBD1 as a possible D gene (5 bases). This CDR3 spans 15 amino acids. Germline CDR1 and CDR2: SGHTA and FQGNSA. V was cut by 5 bases and J by 3 bases, with 14 bases left in between. DNA for the CDR3: TGTGCCAGCAGCGCCCTCCCAGGGACCAATCAGCCCCAGCATTTT. Translated: CASSALPGTNQPQHF.

The rearrangement links TRBV3-1 (or the pseudogene TRBV3-2) to TRBJ2-2, with 9 bases fitting TRBD1. The ends lost 0 bases at V and 0 bases at J; junction bases unmatched: 14. Germline lookup yields CDR1 LGHDT and CDR2 YNNKEL (reference sequence). The CDR3 is 21 amino acids. The CDR3 DNA follows: TGTGCCAGCAGCCAAGATCTCGGGGGTTGGGGACAGGGAACGAACACCGGGGAGCTGTTTTTT. This codes for CASSQDLGGWGQGTNTGELFF.

The V gene is TRBV5-6, the J gene TRBJ1-4; D is perhaps TRBD1 (6 bases). CDR1 and CDR2 (germline): SGHDT, YYEEEE. The CDR3 contains 13 residues. Trimming took 2 bases from V and 7 from J, leaving 9 bases between them. The CDR3 coding sequence is TGTGCCAGCAGCTTCCAGGACAGTGAAAAACTGTTTTTT. Amino acids: CASSFQDSEKLFF.

This chain connects TRBV25-1 to TRBJ1-3; D gene unclear. Germline CDR1 reads MGHDK; CDR2 reads SYGVNS. Trimming removed 0 bases at V and 0 bases at J, with 12 bases between. The CDR3 length is 17 residues. The CDR3 is CASSEYGIGYSGNTIYF. The CDR3 nucleotides read TGTGCCAGCAGTGAATATGGGATTGGTTACTCTGGAAACACCATATATTTT.

The genes are TRBV11-1 and TRBJ2-7; 8 bases are a match to TRBD1. The CDR3 consists of 14 residues. Germline V gene sequence: CDR1 SGHAT, CDR2 FQDESV (reference sequence). With 2 bases clipped from V and 5 bases from J, the junction kept 5 bases outside the gene matches. The DNA of the CDR3 is TGTGCCAGCAGCTTAAGTCCAGGGGGCGACGAGCAGTACTTC. Its protein is CASSLSPGGDEQYF.

The chain recombines TRBV2 with TRBJ2-5, with no clear D. V was trimmed by 6 bases and J by 0 bases, leaving 17 bases between them. Germline V gene lookup returns CDR1 SNHLY and CDR2 FYNNEI. This CDR3 has 16 residues. CDR3 DNA sequence: TGTGCCAGCAGGAAAGGCGTCAGACCGTACCAAGAGACCCAGTACTTC. Translation gives CASRKGVRPYQETQYF.

This clone was counted once. The chain carries TRBV28 and TRBJ2-7; tentatively, D is TRBD2 (5 bases). V dropped 6 bases and J dropped 3 bases, with 15 bases sitting between them. The germline V gene has CDR1 MDHEN and CDR2 SYDVKM. The CDR3 contains 14 residues. The CDR3 DNA is TGTGCCAGCAGCACTCCGGGATCCTACTACGAGCAGTACTTC. Its translation: CASSTPGSYYEQYF.

J is TRBJ2-3 and V is TRBV5-1; 11 nucleotides align to TRBD2. The length of the CDR3 is 16 residues. V was pared by 4 bases and J by 6 bases, with 10 bases of the junction left unmatched. Germline-derived CDR1 and CDR2 are SGHRS and YFSETQ. In nucleotides, the CDR3 is TGCGCCAGCAGCACGCTAGCGGGGGGCACCAGCGATACGCAGTATTTT. This codes for CASSTLAGGTSDTQYF.